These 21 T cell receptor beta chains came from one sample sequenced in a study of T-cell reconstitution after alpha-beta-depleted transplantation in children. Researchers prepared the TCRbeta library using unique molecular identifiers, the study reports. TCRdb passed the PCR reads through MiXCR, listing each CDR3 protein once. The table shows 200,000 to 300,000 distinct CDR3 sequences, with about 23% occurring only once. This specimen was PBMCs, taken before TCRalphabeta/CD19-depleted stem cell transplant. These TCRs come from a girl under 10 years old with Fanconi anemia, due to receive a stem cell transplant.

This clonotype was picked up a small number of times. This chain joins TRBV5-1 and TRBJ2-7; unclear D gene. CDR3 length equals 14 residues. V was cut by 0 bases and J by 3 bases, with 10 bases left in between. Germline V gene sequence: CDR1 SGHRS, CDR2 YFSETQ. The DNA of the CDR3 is TGCGCCAGCAGCTTGGGTCCAGCCAGCTACGAGCAGTACTTC. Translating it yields CASSLGPASYEQYF. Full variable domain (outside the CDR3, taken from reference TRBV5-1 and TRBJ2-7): KAGVTQTPRYLIKTRGQQVTLSCSPISGHRSVSWYQQTPGQGLQFLFEYFSETQRNKGNFPGRFSGRQFSNSRSEMNVSTLELGDSALYLCASSLGPASYEQYFGPGTRLTVT.

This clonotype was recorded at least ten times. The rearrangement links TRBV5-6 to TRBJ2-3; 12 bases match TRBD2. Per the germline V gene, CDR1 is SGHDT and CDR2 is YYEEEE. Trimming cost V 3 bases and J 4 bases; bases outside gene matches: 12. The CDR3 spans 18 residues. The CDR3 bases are TGTGCCAGCAGCTCCGATATTATGACTAGCGGGAGCCCAGATACGCAGTATTTT. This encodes CASSSDIMTSGSPDTQYF.

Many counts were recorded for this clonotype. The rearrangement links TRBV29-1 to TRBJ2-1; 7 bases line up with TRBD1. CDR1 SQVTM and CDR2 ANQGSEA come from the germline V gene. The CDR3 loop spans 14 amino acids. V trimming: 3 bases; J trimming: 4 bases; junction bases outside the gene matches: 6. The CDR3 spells CSVDEGRGYNEQFF. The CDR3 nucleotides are TGCAGCGTTGATGAGGGCAGGGGGTACAATGAGCAGTTCTTC.

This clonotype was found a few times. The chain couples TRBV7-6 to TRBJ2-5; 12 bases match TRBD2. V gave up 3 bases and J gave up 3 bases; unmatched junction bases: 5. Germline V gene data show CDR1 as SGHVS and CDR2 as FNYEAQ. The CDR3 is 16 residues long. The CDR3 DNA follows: TGTGCCAGCAGCTTCGGACTAGCGGGACCCGAAGAGACCCAGTACTTC. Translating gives CASSFGLAGPEETQYF.

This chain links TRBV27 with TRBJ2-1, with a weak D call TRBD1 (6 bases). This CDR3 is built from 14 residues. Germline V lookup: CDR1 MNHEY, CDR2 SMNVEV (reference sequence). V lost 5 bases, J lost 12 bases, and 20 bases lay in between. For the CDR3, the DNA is TGTGCCAGCAGTCCCTCCGCCGACAGGCGCTTGCAGTTCTTC. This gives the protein CASSPSADRRLQFF.

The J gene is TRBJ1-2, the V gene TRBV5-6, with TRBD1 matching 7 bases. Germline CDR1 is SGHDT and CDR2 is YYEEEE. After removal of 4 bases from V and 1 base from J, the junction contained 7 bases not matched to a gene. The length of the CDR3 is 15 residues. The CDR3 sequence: CASSPGQRINYGYTF. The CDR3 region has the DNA TGTGCCAGCAGCCCGGGACAGCGTATTAACTATGGCTACACCTTC.

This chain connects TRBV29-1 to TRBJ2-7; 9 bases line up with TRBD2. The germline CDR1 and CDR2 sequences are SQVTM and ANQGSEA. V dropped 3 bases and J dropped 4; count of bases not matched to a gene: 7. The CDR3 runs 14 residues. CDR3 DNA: TGCAGCGTTGACGGAAGCGGGGGGACGTACGAGCAGTACTTC. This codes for CSVDGSGGTYEQYF.

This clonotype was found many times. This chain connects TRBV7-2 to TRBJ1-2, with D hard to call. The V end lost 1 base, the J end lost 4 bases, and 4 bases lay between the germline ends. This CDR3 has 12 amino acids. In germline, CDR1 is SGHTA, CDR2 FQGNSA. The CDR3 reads CASSLVGYGYTF. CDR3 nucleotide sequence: TGTGCCAGCAGCTTAGTTGGCTATGGCTACACCTTC.

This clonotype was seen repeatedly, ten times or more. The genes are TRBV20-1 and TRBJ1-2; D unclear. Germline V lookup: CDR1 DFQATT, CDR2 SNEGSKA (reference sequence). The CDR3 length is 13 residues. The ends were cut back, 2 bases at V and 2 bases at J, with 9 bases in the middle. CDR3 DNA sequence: TGCAGTGCTAGAAGGCCGGGGAACTATGGCTACACCTTC. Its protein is CSARRPGNYGYTF.

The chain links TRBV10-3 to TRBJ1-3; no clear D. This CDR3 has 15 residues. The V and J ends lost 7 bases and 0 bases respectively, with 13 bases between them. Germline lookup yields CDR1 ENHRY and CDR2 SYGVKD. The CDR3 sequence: CAIMSSRLSGNTIYF. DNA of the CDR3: TGTGCCATCATGAGTTCCAGGCTCTCTGGAAACACCATATATTTT.

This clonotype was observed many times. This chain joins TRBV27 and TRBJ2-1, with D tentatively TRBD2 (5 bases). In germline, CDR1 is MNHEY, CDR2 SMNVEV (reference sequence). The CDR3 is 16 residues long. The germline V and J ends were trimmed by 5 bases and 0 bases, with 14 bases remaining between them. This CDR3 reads CASSPRGASSYNEQFF. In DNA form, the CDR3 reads TGTGCCAGCAGTCCACGGGGTGCGAGCTCCTACAATGAGCAGTTCTTC.

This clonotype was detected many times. The CDR3 spells CSVEGRTAYEQYF. DNA for the CDR3: TGCAGCGTTGAGGGCAGGACCGCCTACGAGCAGTACTTC. This chain uses TRBV29-1 with TRBJ2-7; no firm D call. The V and J ends lost 3 bases and 2 bases respectively, with 11 bases between them. The CDR3 loop spans 13 amino acids. Germline assignment: CDR1 SQVTM and CDR2 ANQGSEA.

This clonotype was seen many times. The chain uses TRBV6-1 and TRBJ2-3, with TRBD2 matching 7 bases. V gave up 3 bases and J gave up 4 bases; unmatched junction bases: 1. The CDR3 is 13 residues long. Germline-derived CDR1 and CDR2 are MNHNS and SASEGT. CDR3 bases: TGTGCCAGCAGTGAGACTAGCCCAGATACGCAGTATTTT. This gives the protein CASSETSPDTQYF.

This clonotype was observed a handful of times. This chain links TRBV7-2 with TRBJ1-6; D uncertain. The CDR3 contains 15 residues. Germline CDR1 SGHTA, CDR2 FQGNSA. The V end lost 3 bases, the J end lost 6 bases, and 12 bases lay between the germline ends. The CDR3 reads CASSLELQINSPLHF. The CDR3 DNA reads TGTGCCAGCAGCTTGGAATTACAAATTAATTCACCCCTCCACTTT.

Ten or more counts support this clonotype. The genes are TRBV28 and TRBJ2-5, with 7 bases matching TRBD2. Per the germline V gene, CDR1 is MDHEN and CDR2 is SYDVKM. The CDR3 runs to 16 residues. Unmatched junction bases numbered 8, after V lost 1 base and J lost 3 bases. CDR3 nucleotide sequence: TGTGCCAGCAGTTTATATCGGGGCGCGGGGGAAGAGACCCAGTACTTC. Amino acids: CASSLYRGAGEETQYF.

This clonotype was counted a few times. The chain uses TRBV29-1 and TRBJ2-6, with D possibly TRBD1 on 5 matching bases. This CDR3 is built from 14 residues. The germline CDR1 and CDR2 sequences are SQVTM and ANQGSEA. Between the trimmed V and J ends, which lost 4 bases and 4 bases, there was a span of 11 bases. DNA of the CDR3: TGCAGCGTTGCTACAGGCTCCGGGGCCAACGTCCTGACTTTC. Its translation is CSVATGSGANVLTF.

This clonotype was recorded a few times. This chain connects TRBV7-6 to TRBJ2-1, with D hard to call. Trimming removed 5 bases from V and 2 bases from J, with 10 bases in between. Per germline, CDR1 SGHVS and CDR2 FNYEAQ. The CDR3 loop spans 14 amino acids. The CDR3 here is CASSPAGPYNEQFF. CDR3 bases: TGTGCCAGCAGCCCGGCCGGACCCTACAATGAGCAGTTCTTC.

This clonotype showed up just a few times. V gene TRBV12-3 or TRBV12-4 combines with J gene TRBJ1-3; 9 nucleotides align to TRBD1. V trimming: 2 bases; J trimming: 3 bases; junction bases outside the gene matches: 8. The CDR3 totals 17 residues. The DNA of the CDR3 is TGTGCCAGCAGTTTACACTCCGGGACAGGGATTGGAAACACCATATATTTT. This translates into CASSLHSGTGIGNTIYF.

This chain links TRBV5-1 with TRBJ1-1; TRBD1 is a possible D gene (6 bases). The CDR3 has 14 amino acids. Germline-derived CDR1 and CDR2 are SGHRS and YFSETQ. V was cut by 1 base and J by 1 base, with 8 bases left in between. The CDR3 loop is CASSLIQGNTEAFF. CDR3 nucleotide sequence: TGCGCCAGCAGCTTGATACAGGGGAACACTGAAGCTTTCTTT.

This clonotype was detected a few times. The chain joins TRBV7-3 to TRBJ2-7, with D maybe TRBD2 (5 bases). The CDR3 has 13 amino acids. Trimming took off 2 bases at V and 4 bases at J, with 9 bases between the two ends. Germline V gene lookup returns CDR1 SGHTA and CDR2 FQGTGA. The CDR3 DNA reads TGTGCCAGCAGCTTATCTCCGGGATACGAGCAGTACTTC. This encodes CASSLSPGYEQYF.

As DNA, the CDR3 is TGCAGTGCTAGGACTAGCGGGAGGGCAGATACGCAGTATTTT. Translation gives CSARTSGRADTQYF. V is TRBV20-1 and J is TRBJ2-3; 14 bases fit TRBD2. J gave up 4 bases and V 3 bases, and 0 bases lay outside the gene matches. Germline values: CDR1 DFQATT, CDR2 SNEGSKA (reference sequence). The CDR3 runs to 14 residues.